The TCR beta chain described here comes from a study of cytomegalovirus exposure and HLA in healthy donors. Study in general: Earlier sequencing of about 179 million T cells yielded fewer than 140 million unique TCR beta sequences.

Trimming removed 3 bases from V and 2 bases from J, with 11 bases in between. The CDR3 runs 14 residues. Germline values: CDR1 SGHTA, CDR2 FQGNSA. 13 Jbeta primers and 60 Vbeta primers were used for the PCR. The protocol was immunoSEQ multiplex PCR, while the TCRdb copy is restricted to in-frame clones and leaves out a portion. The sample's table shows roughly 75,000 clones. What was sequenced was PBMCs. The receptor's source is a boy aged 5-17 years in good health and CMV-seronegative. The V call is TRBV7-2, the J call TRBJ2-7, with a weak D call TRBD1 (5 bases). CDR3 DNA sequence: TGTGCCAGCAGCTTCACAGGTCCTCCCTACGAGCAGTACTTC. The encoded protein is CASSFTGPPYEQYF. Combining the CDR3 with reference TRBV7-2 and TRBJ2-7 gives the whole variable domain GAGVSQSPSNKVTEKGKDVELRCDPISGHTALYWYRQSLGQGLEFLIYFQGNSAPDKSGLPSDRFSAERTGGSVSTLTIQRTQQEDSAVYLCASSFTGPPYEQYFGPGTRLTVT.